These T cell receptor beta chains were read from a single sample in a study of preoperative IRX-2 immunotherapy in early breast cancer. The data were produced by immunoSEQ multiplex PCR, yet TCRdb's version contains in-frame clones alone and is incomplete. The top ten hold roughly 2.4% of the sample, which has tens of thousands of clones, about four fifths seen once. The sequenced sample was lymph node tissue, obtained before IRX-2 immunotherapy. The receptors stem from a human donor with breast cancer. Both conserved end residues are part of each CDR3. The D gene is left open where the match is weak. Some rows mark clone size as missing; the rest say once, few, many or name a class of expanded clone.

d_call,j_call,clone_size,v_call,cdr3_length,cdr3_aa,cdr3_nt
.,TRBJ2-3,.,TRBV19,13,CASSMGGADTQYF,TGTGCCAGTAGTATGGGGGGAGCAGATACGCAGTATTTT
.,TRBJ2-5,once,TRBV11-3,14,CASSFFGAQETQYF,TGTGCCAGCAGCTTCTTTGGTGCCCAGGAGACCCAGTACTTC
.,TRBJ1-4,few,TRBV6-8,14,CASSYSIIQGKLFF,TGTGCCAGCAGTTACTCGATAATCCAGGGCAAACTGTTTTTT
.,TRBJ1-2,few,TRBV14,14,CASSQGHSLGGYTF,TGTGCCAGCAGCCAAGGTCACAGCTTGGGAGGCTACACCTTC
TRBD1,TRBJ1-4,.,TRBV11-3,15,CASSQQGLGGEKLFF,TGTGCCAGCAGCCAACAGGGGCTGGGAGGTGAAAAACTGTTTTTT
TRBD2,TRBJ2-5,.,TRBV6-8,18,CASSYSLFSGGLQETQYF,TGTGCCAGCAGTTACTCGTTGTTCAGCGGGGGTCTCCAAGAGACCCAGTACTTC
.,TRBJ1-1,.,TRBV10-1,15,CASSESGSGQLGAFF,TGCGCCAGCAGTGAGTCGGGATCAGGACAGTTGGGAGCTTTCTTT
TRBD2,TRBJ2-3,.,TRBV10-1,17,CAVRGTSGGLTTDTQYF,TGCGCCGTCCGGGGGACTAGCGGGGGCCTAACCACAGATACGCAGTATTTT
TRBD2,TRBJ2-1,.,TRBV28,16,CASSSPSRGAHRVQFF,TGTGCCAGCAGCAGTCCCTCGCGGGGGGCCCACCGGGTGCAGTTCTTC
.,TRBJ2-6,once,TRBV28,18,CASSLSGYGLSGANVLTF,TGTGCCAGCAGTTTATCAGGCTATGGGCTCTCTGGGGCCAACGTCCTGACTTTC